The rows below give T cell receptor beta chains drawn from one sample of a study of cytomegalovirus exposure and HLA in healthy donors. TCRdb keeps only in-frame clones here, not all; method: immunoSEQ multiplex PCR. The table has some 100,000 clones, about 80% seen once. Material for sequencing was PBMCs. Receptor source: a female donor in good health and CMV-seronegative. CDR3s include the opening cysteine and the closing phenylalanine or tryptophan. D genes are given only for firm matches. Clone size is given for some rows only: seen once, a few or many times, or a class if the clone is expanded.

CDR3 protein | CDR3 DNA | V gene | D gene | clone size | J gene
CASSEARGSGNTIYF | TGTGCCAGCAGTGAAGCTCGGGGTTCTGGAAACACCATATATTTT | TRBV6-1 | . | . | TRBJ1-3
CASSLRDRANVLTF | TGTGCCAGCAGCCTTAGGGACAGGGCCAACGTCCTGACTTTC | TRBV11-1 | . | . | TRBJ2-6
CASSLTGISADTQYF | TGTGCCAGCAGTTTAACGGGGATCAGCGCGGATACGCAGTATTTT | TRBV28 | . | . | TRBJ2-3
CASSLREASGIYEQYF | TGTGCCAGCAGCTTACGGGAGGCTAGCGGGATCTACGAGCAGTACTTC | TRBV7-8 | TRBD2 | . | TRBJ2-7
CASGLGLAGGSTDTQYF | TGTGCTAGTGGCCTCGGACTAGCGGGGGGTAGCACAGATACGCAGTATTTT | TRBV12-5 | TRBD2 | few | TRBJ2-3
CASSYGQAGYTF | TGTGCCAGTAGCTATGGACAGGCAGGCTACACCTTC | TRBV19 | TRBD1 | . | TRBJ1-2
CASSLVGGSIQGAFF | TGTGCCAGCAGCTTAGTGGGAGGGTCTATTCAGGGAGCTTTCTTT | TRBV11-2 | . | . | TRBJ1-1
CASSKVCQGVRLYNEQFF | TGTGCCAGCAGCAAAGTGTGTCAGGGGGTTCGCCTTTACAATGAGCAGTTCTTC | TRBV21-1 | . | once | TRBJ2-1
CASSLLQDYTGELFF | TGTGCCAGCAGTTTACTTCAGGATTACACCGGGGAGCTGTTTTTT | TRBV28 | . | . | TRBJ2-2
CASRVTGLNEKLFF | TGTGCCAGCAGAGTGACAGGGTTAAATGAAAAACTGTTTTTT | TRBV2 | TRBD1 | . | TRBJ1-4
CASSSATAEAFF | TGTGCCAGCAGCTCGGCGACAGCTGAAGCTTTCTTT | TRBV5-4 | . | few | TRBJ1-1
CASGLSDPGTGELFF | TGTGCCAGCGGACTTTCGGACCCGGGCACCGGGGAGCTGTTTTTT | TRBV5-4 | . | . | TRBJ2-2
CASSPEHAGNTIYF | TGCGCCAGCAGCCCGGAGCACGCTGGAAACACCATATATTTT | TRBV5-1 | . | few | TRBJ1-3
CASSSDRVLLHF | TGCGCCAGCAGCTCAGACAGGGTACTGCTCCACTTT | TRBV5-1 | TRBD1 | . | TRBJ1-6
CAWIPGDEQYF | TGTGCCTGGATTCCGGGGGACGAGCAGTACTTC | TRBV30 | . | . | TRBJ2-7
CASSLAGGGAFF | TGTGCCAGCAGCTTAGCGGGGGGAGGTGCTTTCTTT | TRBV11-1 | . | . | TRBJ1-1
CASSSRLAGTETQYF | TGTGCCAGCAGCTCAAGACTAGCGGGGACAGAGACCCAGTACTTC | TRBV7-2 | TRBD2 | once | TRBJ2-5
CASSEKQGSPEAFF | TGTGCCAGCAGTGAAAAACAGGGAAGTCCTGAAGCTTTCTTT | TRBV6-4 | . | few | TRBJ1-1
CASSPGLATDTQYF | TGTGCCAGCAGCCCGGGACTAGCCACAGATACGCAGTATTTT | TRBV6-5 | TRBD2 | . | TRBJ2-3
CAWTTGTNTGELFF | TGTGCCTGGACGACAGGGACGAACACCGGGGAGCTGTTTTTT | TRBV30 | TRBD1 | . | TRBJ2-2
CATSRDPAAVSDGYTF | TGTGCCACCAGCAGAGATCCAGCGGCAGTATCCGATGGCTACACCTTC | TRBV15 | . | once | TRBJ1-2
CASSQETSSYNSPLHF | TGCGCCAGCAGCCAAGAAACGAGCTCCTATAATTCACCCCTCCACTTT | TRBV4-3 | . | . | TRBJ1-6
CASSPHLLTGGNAFF | TGTGCCAGCAGTCCACATCTTCTGACAGGGGGCAATGCGTTCTTC | TRBV25-1 | TRBD1 | . | TRBJ2-1
CASSLDVQGSWTGELFF | TGCGCCAGCAGCTTGGACGTACAGGGGTCATGGACCGGGGAGCTGTTTTTT | TRBV5-1 | TRBD1 | . | TRBJ2-2
CASSSYWDRQETQYF | TGTGCCAGCAGTTCCTACTGGGACAGACAAGAGACCCAGTACTTC | TRBV6-5 | TRBD1 | . | TRBJ2-5
CAWSKKAGGRADTQYF | TGTGCCTGGAGTAAAAAAGCGGGGGGGCGTGCAGATACGCAGTATTTT | TRBV30 | TRBD2 | once | TRBJ2-3
CASDDGTSGSGELFF | TGTGCCAGCGACGATGGGACTAGCGGTTCCGGGGAGCTGTTTTTT | TRBV6-1 | TRBD2 | . | TRBJ2-2
CASSRIRWSTEAFF | TGTGCCAGCAGCAGGATACGTTGGAGCACTGAAGCTTTCTTT | TRBV21-1 | . | . | TRBJ1-1
CASRKRGGRSGNTIYF | TGTGCCAGCAGAAAAAGAGGGGGACGCTCTGGAAACACCATATATTTT | TRBV13 | . | once | TRBJ1-3
CASSVPGGAFSGYTF | TGTGCCAGCAGCGTTCCGGGGGGCGCTTTCAGCGGCTACACCTTC | TRBV9 | . | . | TRBJ1-2
CASSSPGTGDYEQYF | TGTGCCAGTAGTAGTCCCGGGACAGGGGACTACGAGCAGTACTTC | TRBV19 | TRBD1 | . | TRBJ2-7
CATSRDPETEDNEQFF | TGTGCCACCAGCAGAGACCCAGAGACAGAAGACAATGAGCAGTTCTTC | TRBV15 | . | . | TRBJ2-1
CASISDSNTGELFF | TGTGCCAGCATTTCCGACAGTAACACCGGGGAGCTGTTTTTT | TRBV2 | . | . | TRBJ2-2
CASSEFDAEGYEQYF | TGTGCCAGCAGTGAATTTGACGCGGAGGGTTACGAGCAGTACTTC | TRBV6-1 | . | . | TRBJ2-7
CASSSPGTRYEQYF | TGTGCCAGCAGCTCCCCCGGTACCCGCTACGAGCAGTACTTC | TRBV7-9 | . | . | TRBJ2-7
CASSLQTYEQYF | TGTGCCAGCAGTTTACAGACCTACGAGCAGTACTTC | TRBV28 | . | . | TRBJ2-7
CASRPGTGGPEAFF | TGTGCCAGCAGACCCGGGACAGGGGGCCCTGAAGCTTTCTTT | TRBV6-5 | TRBD1 | . | TRBJ1-1
CAWSVLVARVSGNTIYF | TGTGCCTGGAGTGTACTCGTGGCCAGGGTCTCTGGAAACACCATATATTTT | TRBV30 | . | . | TRBJ1-3
CASSYGAPHTYNEQFF | TGTGCCAGCAGTTACGGGGCGCCCCACACATACAATGAGCAGTTCTTC | TRBV6-6 | . | . | TRBJ2-1
CASSYRENGTEAFF | TGTGCCAGCAGCTATCGGGAGAATGGCACTGAAGCTTTCTTT | TRBV7-9 | . | . | TRBJ1-1
CASSGRGRLDTQYF | TGTGCCAGCAGTGGGCGGGGGAGGTTGGATACGCAGTATTTT | TRBV6-1 | TRBD2 | . | TRBJ2-3
CASSVPGADTQYF | TGTGCCAGCAGTGTTCCGGGAGCAGATACGCAGTATTTT | TRBV6-5 | . | . | TRBJ2-3
CASSLELAVGTQYF | TGTGCCAGCAGCTTAGAACTAGCGGTGGGGACCCAGTACTTC | TRBV7-2 | TRBD2 | . | TRBJ2-5
CASSGQQNTEAFF | TGTGCCAGCAGTGGACAGCAGAACACTGAAGCTTTCTTT | TRBV2 | . | . | TRBJ1-1
CASSQQETQYF | TGTGCCAGCAGTCAGCAAGAGACCCAGTACTTC | TRBV6-1 | . | . | TRBJ2-5
CASRSLSSYNEQFF | TGTGCCAGTAGGTCGCTGAGCTCCTACAATGAGCAGTTCTTC | TRBV19 | . | . | TRBJ2-1
CAITGGTGDSEQYF | TGTGCCATCACGGGCGGGACAGGGGACTCGGAGCAGTACTTC | TRBV10-3 | TRBD1 | . | TRBJ2-5
CASSPGQGSEKLFF | TGTGCCAGCAGCCCGGGACAGGGGAGTGAAAAACTGTTTTTT | TRBV2 | TRBD1 | . | TRBJ1-4
CASRFNTATNEKLFF | TGTGCCAGCAGATTTAACACCGCAACTAATGAAAAACTGTTTTTT | TRBV6-1 | . | . | TRBJ1-4
CASSHMTGLDASAEAFF | TGTGCCAGCAGCCACATGACAGGGTTGGATGCGAGCGCTGAAGCTTTCTTT | TRBV11-2 | TRBD1 | . | TRBJ1-1
CASSEGGGGETQYF | TGTGCCAGCAGTGAGGGGGGGGGCGGAGAGACCCAGTACTTC | TRBV6-1 | . | . | TRBJ2-5
CACRQDLSTLQYF | TGTGCCTGCCGACAGGACCTTTCTACTCTTCAGTACTTC | TRBV6-1 | . | . | TRBJ2-4
CASSLAGGGLFYEQYF | TGTGCCAGCAGCTTAGCTGGCGGGGGCCTTTTCTACGAGCAGTACTTC | TRBV7-2 | . | once | TRBJ2-7
CASSLAGLAYTDTQYF | TGTGCCAGCAGCTTGGCGGGACTTGCCTACACAGATACGCAGTATTTT | TRBV5-8 | . | once | TRBJ2-3
CASSLKRENTGELFF | TGTGCCAGCAGCTTGAAGCGGGAGAACACCGGGGAGCTGTTTTTT | TRBV5-4 | TRBD2 | few | TRBJ2-2